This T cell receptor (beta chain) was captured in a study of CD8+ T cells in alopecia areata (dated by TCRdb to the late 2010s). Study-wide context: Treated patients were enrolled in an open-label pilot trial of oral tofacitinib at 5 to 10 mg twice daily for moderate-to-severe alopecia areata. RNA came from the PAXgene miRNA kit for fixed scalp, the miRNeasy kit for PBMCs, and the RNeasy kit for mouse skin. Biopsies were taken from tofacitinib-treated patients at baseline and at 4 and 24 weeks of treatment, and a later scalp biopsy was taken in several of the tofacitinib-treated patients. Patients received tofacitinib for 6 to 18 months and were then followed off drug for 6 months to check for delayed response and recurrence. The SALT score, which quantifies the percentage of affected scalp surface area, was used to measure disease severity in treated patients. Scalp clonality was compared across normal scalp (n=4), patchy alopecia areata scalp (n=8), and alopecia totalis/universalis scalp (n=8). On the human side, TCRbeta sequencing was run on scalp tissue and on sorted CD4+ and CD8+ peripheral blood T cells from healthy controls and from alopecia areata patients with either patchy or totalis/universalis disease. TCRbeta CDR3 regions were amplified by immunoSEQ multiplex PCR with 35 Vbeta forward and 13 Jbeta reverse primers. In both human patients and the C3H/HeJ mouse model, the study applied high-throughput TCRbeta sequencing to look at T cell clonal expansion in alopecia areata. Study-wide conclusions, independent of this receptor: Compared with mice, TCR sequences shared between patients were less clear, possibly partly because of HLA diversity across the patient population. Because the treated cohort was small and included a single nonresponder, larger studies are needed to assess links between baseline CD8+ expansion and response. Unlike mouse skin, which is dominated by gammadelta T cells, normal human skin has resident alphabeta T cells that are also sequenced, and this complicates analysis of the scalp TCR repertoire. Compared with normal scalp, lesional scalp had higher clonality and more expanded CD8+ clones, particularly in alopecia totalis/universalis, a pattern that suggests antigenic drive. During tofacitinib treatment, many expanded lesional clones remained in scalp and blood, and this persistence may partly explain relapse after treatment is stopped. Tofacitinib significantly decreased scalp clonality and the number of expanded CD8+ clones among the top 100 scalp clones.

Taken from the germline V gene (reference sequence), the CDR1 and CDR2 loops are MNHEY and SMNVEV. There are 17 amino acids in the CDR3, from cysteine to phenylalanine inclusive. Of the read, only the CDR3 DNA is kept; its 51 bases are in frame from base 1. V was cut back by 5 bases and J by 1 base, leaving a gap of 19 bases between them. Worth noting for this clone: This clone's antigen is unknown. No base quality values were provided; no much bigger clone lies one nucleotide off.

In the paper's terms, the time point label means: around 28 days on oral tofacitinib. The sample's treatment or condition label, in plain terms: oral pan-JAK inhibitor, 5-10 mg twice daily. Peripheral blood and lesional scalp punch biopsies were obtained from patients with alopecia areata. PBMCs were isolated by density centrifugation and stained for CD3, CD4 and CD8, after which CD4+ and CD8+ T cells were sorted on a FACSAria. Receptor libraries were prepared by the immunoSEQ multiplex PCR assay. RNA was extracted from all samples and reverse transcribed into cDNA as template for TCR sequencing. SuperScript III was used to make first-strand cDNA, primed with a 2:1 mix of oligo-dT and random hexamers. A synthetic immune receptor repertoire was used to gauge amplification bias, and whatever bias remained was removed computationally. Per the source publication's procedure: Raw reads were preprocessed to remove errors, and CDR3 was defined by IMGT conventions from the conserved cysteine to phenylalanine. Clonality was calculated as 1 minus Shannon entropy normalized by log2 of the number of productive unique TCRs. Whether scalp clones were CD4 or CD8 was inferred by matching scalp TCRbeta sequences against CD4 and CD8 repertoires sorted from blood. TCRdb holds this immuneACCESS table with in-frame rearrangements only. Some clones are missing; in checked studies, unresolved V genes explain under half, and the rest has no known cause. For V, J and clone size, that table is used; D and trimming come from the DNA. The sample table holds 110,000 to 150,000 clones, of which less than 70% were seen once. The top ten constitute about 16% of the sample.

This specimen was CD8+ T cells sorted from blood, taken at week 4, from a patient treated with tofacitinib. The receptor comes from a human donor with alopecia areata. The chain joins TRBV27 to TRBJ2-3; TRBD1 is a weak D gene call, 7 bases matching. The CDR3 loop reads CASSPLQGRIGTDTQYF. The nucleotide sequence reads TGTGCCAGCAGTCCCCTACAGGGGAGGATAGGCACAGATACGCAGTATTTT.